The 10 T cell receptor beta chains below all came from one sample that was sequenced in a study of blood T cell repertoires in COVID-19. Assay used: immunoSEQ multiplex PCR; TCRdb lists only in-frame clones, some missing. The data hold 35,000 to 40,000 clones, with over 70% observed a single time. The specimen was peripheral blood. The receptors originated from a man aged 80 or over with active or convalescent COVID-19.

J is TRBJ2-1 and V is TRBV7-2; TRBD2 matches 7 bases. The CDR3 runs to 14 residues. J gave up 4 bases and V 8 bases, and 8 bases lay outside the gene matches. The germline gives CDR1 SGHTA, CDR2 FQGNSA. The CDR3 loop is CASRLAERYNEQFF. CDR3 coding DNA: TGTGCCAGCCGGCTAGCGGAGCGATACAATGAGCAGTTCTTC.

The sample holds many counts of this clone. This chain links TRBV19 with TRBJ2-1, with TRBD2 matching over 12 bases. The CDR3 covers 18 residues. The junction had 12 bases not matched to a gene; V was cut back by 6 bases and J by 3 bases. From germline, CDR1 is LNHDA and CDR2 SQIVND (reference sequence). The CDR3 DNA sequence: TGTGCCAGTAGGGTGACTAGCGGGAGTTTCTTCAACTACAATGAGCAGTTCTTC. Translated: CASRVTSGSFFNYNEQFF. Filled out from reference TRBV19 and TRBJ2-1, the complete variable domain reads DGGITQSPKYLFRKEGQNVTLSCEQNLNHDAMYWYRQDPGQGLRLIYYSQIVNDFQKGDIAEGYSVSREKKESFPLTVTSAQKNPTAFYLCASRVTSGSFFNYNEQFFGPGTRLTVL.

Remarks on this clone: The same CDR3 arises from other DNA sequences in this sample as well. The rearrangement links TRBV5-4 to TRBJ2-5; no clear D. The CDR3 spans 12 residues. In germline, CDR1 is SGHNT, CDR2 YYREEE (reference sequence). Deletions cut 2 bases from V and 5 bases from J, with 7 bases between. The CDR3 spells CASSFPRETQYF. Written as DNA, the CDR3 is TGTGCCAGCAGCTTTCCGAGGGAGACCCAGTACTTC.

The chain links TRBV19 to TRBJ2-3, with D possibly matching TRBD2 (5 bases). This CDR3 has 13 amino acids. V lost 5 bases, J lost 2 bases, and 8 bases lay in between. The germline gives CDR1 LNHDA, CDR2 SQIVND (reference sequence). The CDR3: CASSPGNTDTQYF. CDR3 nucleotides: TGTGCCAGTAGTCCCGGGAACACAGATACGCAGTATTTT.

This sequence joins TRBV5-8 and TRBJ2-5; TRBD1 matches 8 bases. The CDR3 covers 17 residues. V lost 4 bases to trimming and J lost 2 bases; unmatched junction nucleotides: 13. Looked up from germline, CDR1 is SGHTS and CDR2 is YDEGEE. The CDR3: CASSPGTGANGQETQYF. The CDR3 nucleotides are TGTGCCAGCAGCCCCGGGACAGGCGCCAACGGACAAGAGACCCAGTACTTC.

The chain combines TRBV3-1 (or the pseudogene TRBV3-2) with TRBJ2-4; TRBD2 agrees at 14 bases. The V segment lost 4 bases and the J segment 3 bases; nucleotides outside the gene matches: 5. The CDR3 loop spans 17 amino acids. In germline, CDR1 is LGHDT, CDR2 YNNKEL (reference sequence). CDR3 protein: CASSLPGTSGGKNIQYF. CDR3 DNA: TGTGCCAGCAGCCTCCCCGGGACTAGCGGGGGCAAAAACATTCAGTACTTC.

The gene calls are TRBV30 and TRBJ1-1; no firm D call. The CDR3 is made up of 14 amino acids. CDR1 and CDR2 from the germline V gene are GTSNPN and SVGIG (reference sequence). Between the trimmed V and J ends, which lost 2 bases and 3 bases, there was a span of 13 bases. The CDR3 is CAWSHGMGYTEAFF. CDR3 coding DNA: TGTGCCTGGAGTCACGGGATGGGGTACACTGAAGCTTTCTTT.

This sequence joins TRBV11-2 and TRBJ2-7; TRBD2 aligns across 9 bases. The germline V gene has CDR1 SGHAT and CDR2 FQNNGV. V lost 4 bases, J lost 0 bases, and 4 bases stayed unmatched. The CDR3 extends over 15 amino acids. The CDR3 DNA follows: TGTGCCAGCAGCTCTAGCGGGATGCTCTCCTACGAGCAGTACTTC. This codes for CASSSSGMLSYEQYF.

This clone has only a few counts. This rearrangement joins TRBV6-5 to TRBJ2-2, with D perhaps TRBD2 (6 bases). Looked up from germline, CDR1 is MNHEY and CDR2 is SVGAGI. Between the trimmed V and J ends, which lost 5 bases and 13 bases, there was a span of 14 bases. The CDR3 has 12 residues. The CDR3 coding sequence is TGTGCCAGCAGTACAGAGACTAGGGTGCTGTTTTTT. Encoded protein: CASSTETRVLFF.

The J gene is TRBJ1-1, the V gene TRBV7-9, with 9 bases matching TRBD1. The trim removed 4 bases at V and 6 bases at J, leaving 15 bases unmatched. CDR3 size: 17 residues. Germline CDR1 reads SEHNR; CDR2 reads FQNEAQ (reference sequence). CDR3 sequence reads: CASSSHELQGARAEAFF. The CDR3, as DNA: TGTGCCAGCAGCTCCCATGAACTACAGGGGGCGAGAGCTGAAGCTTTCTTT.